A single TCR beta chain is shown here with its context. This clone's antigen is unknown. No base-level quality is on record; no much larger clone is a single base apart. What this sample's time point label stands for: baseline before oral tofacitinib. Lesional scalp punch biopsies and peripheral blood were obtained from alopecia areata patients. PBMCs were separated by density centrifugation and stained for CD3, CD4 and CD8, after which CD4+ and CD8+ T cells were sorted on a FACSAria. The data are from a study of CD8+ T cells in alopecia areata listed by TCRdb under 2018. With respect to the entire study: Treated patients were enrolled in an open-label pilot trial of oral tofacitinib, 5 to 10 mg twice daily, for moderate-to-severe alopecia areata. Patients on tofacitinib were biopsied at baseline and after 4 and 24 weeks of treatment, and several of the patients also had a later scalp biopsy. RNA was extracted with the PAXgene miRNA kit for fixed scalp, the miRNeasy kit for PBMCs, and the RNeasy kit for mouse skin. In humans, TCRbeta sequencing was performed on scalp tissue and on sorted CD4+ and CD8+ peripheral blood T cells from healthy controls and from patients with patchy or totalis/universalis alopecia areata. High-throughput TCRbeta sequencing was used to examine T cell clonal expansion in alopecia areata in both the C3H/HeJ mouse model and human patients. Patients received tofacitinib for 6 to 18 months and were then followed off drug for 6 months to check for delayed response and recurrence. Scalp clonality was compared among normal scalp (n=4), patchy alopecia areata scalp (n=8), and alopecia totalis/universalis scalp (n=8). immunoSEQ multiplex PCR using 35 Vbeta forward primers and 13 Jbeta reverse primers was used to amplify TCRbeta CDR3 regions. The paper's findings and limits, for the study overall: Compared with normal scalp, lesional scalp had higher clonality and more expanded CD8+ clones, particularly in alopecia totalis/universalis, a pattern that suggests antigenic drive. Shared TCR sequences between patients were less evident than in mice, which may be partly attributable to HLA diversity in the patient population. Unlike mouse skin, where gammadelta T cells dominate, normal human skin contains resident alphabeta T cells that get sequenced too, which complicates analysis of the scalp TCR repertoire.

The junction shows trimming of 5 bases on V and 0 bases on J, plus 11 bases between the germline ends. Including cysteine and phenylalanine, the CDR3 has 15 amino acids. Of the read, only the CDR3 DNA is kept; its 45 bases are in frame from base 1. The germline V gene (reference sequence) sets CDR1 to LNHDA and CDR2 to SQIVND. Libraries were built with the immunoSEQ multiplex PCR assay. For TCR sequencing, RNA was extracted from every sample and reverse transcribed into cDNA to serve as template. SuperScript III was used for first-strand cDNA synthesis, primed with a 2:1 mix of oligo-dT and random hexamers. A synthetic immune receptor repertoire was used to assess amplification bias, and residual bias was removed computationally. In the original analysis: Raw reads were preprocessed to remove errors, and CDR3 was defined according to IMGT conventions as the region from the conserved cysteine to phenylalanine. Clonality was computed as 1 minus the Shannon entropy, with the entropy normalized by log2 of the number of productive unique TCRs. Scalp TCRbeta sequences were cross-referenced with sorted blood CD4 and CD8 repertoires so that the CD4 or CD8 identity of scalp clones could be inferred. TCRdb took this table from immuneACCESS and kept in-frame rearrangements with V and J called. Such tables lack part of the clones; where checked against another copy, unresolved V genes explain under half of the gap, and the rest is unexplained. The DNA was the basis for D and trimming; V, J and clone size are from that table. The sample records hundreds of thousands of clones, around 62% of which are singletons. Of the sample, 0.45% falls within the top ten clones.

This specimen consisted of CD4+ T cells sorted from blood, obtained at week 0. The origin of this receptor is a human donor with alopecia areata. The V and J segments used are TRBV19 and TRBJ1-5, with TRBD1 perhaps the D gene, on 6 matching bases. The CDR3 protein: CASSVRQVSNQPQHF. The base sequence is TGTGCCAGTAGTGTACGACAGGTTAGCAATCAGCCCCAGCATTTT.